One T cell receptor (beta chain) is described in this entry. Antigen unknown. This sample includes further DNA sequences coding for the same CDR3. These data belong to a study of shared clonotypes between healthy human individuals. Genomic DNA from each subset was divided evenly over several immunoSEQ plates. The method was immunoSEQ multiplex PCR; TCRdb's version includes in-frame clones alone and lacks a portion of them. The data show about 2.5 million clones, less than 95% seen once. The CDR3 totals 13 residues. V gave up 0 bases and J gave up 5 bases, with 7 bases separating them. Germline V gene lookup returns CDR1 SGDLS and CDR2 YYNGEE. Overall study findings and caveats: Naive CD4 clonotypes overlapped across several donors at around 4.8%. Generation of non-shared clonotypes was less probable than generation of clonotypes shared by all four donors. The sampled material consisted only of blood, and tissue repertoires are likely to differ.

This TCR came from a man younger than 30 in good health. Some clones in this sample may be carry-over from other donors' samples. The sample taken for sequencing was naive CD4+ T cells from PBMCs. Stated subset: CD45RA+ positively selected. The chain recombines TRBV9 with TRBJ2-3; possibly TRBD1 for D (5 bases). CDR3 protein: CASSVATGDTQYF. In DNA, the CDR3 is TGTGCCAGCAGCGTAGCTACAGGAGATACGCAGTATTTT.